A selection of T cell receptor beta chains follows, all from one sample in a study of identical twins. TCRdb redid the calling of the 5' RACE reads with MiXCR, one entry per CDR3 protein. Of 500,000 to 700,000 distinct CDR3 sequences in the sample, around 7.4% were seen once. Another study also made use of these data, one on yellow fever vaccine responses in identical twins.

The sequenced sample was PBMCs. All receptors come from a young woman in good health. CDR3s leave out the opening cysteine and the closing phenylalanine or tryptophan.

length: 13
V: TRBV5-1
J: TRBJ2-1
CDR3: ASSLVGGGLNEQF

length: 13
V: TRBV27
J: TRBJ1-6
CDR3: ASRLGTSFNSPLH

length: 13
V: TRBV5-1
J: TRBJ2-7
CDR3: ASSFSPYKSYEQY

length: 11
V: TRBV29-1
J: TRBJ2-1
CDR3: SVSSTSYNEQF

length: 13
V: TRBV4-1
J: TRBJ1-5
CDR3: ASSQAPGGRQPQH

length: 14
V: TRBV24-1
J: TRBJ2-1
CDR3: ATSEPTSGPYNEQF

length: 11
V: TRBV7-6
J: TRBJ2-5
CDR3: ASSGGTKETQY

length: 12
V: TRBV27
J: TRBJ1-5
CDR3: ASSLGGANQPQH

length: 13
V: TRBV20-1
J: TRBJ1-6
CDR3: SARDVSRLNSPLH

length: 12
V: TRBV12-3/TRBV12-4
J: TRBJ1-6
CDR3: ASRAELYNSPLH

length: 8
V: TRBV2
J: TRBJ2-1
CDR3: ASRGGEQF

length: 12
V: TRBV10-3
J: TRBJ2-5
CDR3: AISEWDRQETQY

length: 14
V: TRBV20-1
J: TRBJ2-1
CDR3: SARDPLAGWVNEQF

length: 14
V: TRBV4-1
J: TRBJ1-3
CDR3: ASSQVGSAIKNTIY

length: 14
V: TRBV2
J: TRBJ2-4
CDR3: ASSEGAVGGQNIQY

length: 12
V: TRBV7-9
J: TRBJ1-6
CDR3: ASSLVSGYSPLH

length: 16
V: TRBV18
J: TRBJ2-2
CDR3: ASSPPNTGFANTGELF

length: 14
V: TRBV25-1
J: TRBJ2-1
CDR3: ASSDKGGLSYNEQF

length: 12
V: TRBV20-1
J: TRBJ1-6
CDR3: SARTGSYNSPLH

length: 11
V: TRBV4-1
J: TRBJ2-5
CDR3: ASSGEWQETQY

length: 10
V: TRBV12-5
J: TRBJ2-1
CDR3: ASGLVPGEQF

length: 12
V: TRBV5-1
J: TRBJ1-1
CDR3: ASSLQGGDTEAF

length: 15
V: TRBV4-1
J: TRBJ2-1
CDR3: ASSQVLSGSSYNEQF

length: 10
V: TRBV11-2
J: TRBJ2-3
CDR3: ASSLEVGTGA

length: 13
V: TRBV2
J: TRBJ1-1
CDR3: AGAGTGNSWTEAF

length: 12
V: TRBV15
J: TRBJ2-3
CDR3: ATRAGTVTDTQY

length: 14
V: TRBV7-9
J: TRBJ1-6
CDR3: ASRPGQGALNSPLH

length: 9
V: TRBV15
J: TRBJ2-7
CDR3: ATSRDLEQY

length: 13
V: TRBV28
J: TRBJ2-1
CDR3: ASSLALGVYNEQF

length: 16
V: TRBV5-1
J: TRBJ2-3
CDR3: ASTPRPRGGGSTDTQY

length: 14
V: TRBV29-1
J: TRBJ2-7
CDR3: SVETDRDTQSYEQY

length: 11
V: TRBV11-3
J: TRBJ2-5
CDR3: ASSRRTGETQY

length: 14
V: TRBV5-1
J: TRBJ2-1
CDR3: ASSLTQGGAYNEQF

length: 13
V: TRBV5-6
J: TRBJ2-3
CDR3: ASSRGVTSTDTQY

length: 14
V: TRBV5-6
J: TRBJ2-7
CDR3: ASSLWIRDRDYEQY

length: 13
V: TRBV12-5
J: TRBJ2-1
CDR3: ASGDGQGDHNEQF

length: 19
V: TRBV11-3
J: TRBJ2-1
CDR3: ASSSSLPGLAGGRGYNEQF

length: 12
V: TRBV2
J: TRBJ1-4
CDR3: ASSGGSGNEKLF

length: 9
V: TRBV7-9
J: TRBJ2-1
CDR3: ASSGYQEQF

length: 16
V: TRBV21-1
J: TRBJ2-2
CDR3: ASSKGGRVSVNTGELF

length: 13
V: TRBV20-1
J: TRBJ2-1
CDR3: SAPPAASSYNEQF